One and the same sample provided the 20 T cell receptor beta chains below, sequenced in a study of blood T cell repertoires in COVID-19 (dated by TCRdb to 2020 to 2022). To prepare the library, the immunoSEQ multiplex PCR assay was applied. Imported from immuneACCESS, the table was reduced by TCRdb to in-frame sequences with V and J called. These copies leave out some clones; in studies compared against another copy, an unresolved V gene accounts for under half, and the cause of the remainder is not known. Here the sample has 300,000 to 350,000 clones; about 91% occur a single time. The ten top clones hold 8.5% to 10% of the sample. Sequencing was done on a sample of PBMCs or T cells enriched from blood (not recorded which). These TCRs come from a woman aged 18-35 years who had recovered from COVID-19.

The J gene is TRBJ2-7, the V gene TRBV5-1, with D perhaps matching TRBD2 (5 bases). The CDR3 contains 14 residues. Per the germline V gene, CDR1 is SGHRS and CDR2 is YFSETQ. V lost 0 bases to trimming and J lost 3 bases, with 10 bases between them. CDR3 coding DNA: TGCGCCAGCAGCTTGGAGCCGGGGAACTACGAGCAGTACTTC. Its protein product is CASSLEPGNYEQYF. Together with reference TRBV5-1 and TRBJ2-7, the CDR3 gives the full variable domain: KAGVTQTPRYLIKTRGQQVTLSCSPISGHRSVSWYQQTPGQGLQFLFEYFSETQRNKGNFPGRFSGRQFSNSRSEMNVSTLELGDSALYLCASSLEPGNYEQYFGPGTRLTVT.

CDR3 residues: CASSPRRWETQYF. CDR3 nucleotide sequence: TGTGCCAGCAGCCCCCGCCGGTGGGAGACCCAGTACTTC. The V and J genes are TRBV3-1 (or the pseudogene TRBV3-2) and TRBJ2-5; no definite D call. Looked up from germline, CDR1 is LGHDT and CDR2 is YNNKEL (reference sequence). V lost 4 bases, J lost 5 bases, and 11 bases lay in between. The CDR3 has 13 residues.

This chain links TRBV28 with TRBJ1-4; 9 bases match TRBD1. Unmatched junction bases numbered 9, after V lost 5 bases and J lost 8 bases. Germline V gives CDR1 MDHEN, CDR2 SYDVKM. The CDR3 covers 15 residues. CDR3 loop: CASSRGGTGFEKLFF. DNA of the CDR3: TGTGCCAGCAGTCGCGGGGGGACAGGGTTCGAAAAACTGTTTTTT.

The chain employs TRBV4-3 and TRBJ1-2, with 7 bases aligning to TRBD1. Losses at the gene ends were 0 bases for V and 3 bases for J; bases not matched to a gene: 4. From germline, CDR1 is LGHNA and CDR2 YSLEER. The CDR3 loop spans 15 amino acids. Here the CDR3 DNA reads TGCGCCAGCAGCCAAGAACAGGGGATAGACTATGGCTACACCTTC. Translation gives CASSQEQGIDYGYTF.

Ten or more counts support this clone. This chain joins TRBV28 and TRBJ1-1; no reliable D call. The germline V gene encodes CDR1 MDHEN and CDR2 SYDVKM. The CDR3 is made up of 8 amino acids. The CDR3 sequence: CVRVCAFF. The CDR3 nucleotides read TGTGTGCGCGTGTGTGCTTTCTTT.

This sequence joins TRBV27 and TRBJ2-1, with TRBD2 identical over 7 bases. The CDR3 sequence is 18 residues long. Germline V gives CDR1 MNHEY, CDR2 SMNVEV (reference sequence). V dropped 0 bases and J dropped 6; count of bases not matched to a gene: 14. CDR3 sequence: CASSLSVLVLAESNEQFF. CDR3 in DNA: TGTGCCAGCAGTTTATCAGTTCTCGTCCTAGCGGAATCCAATGAGCAGTTCTTC.

The rearrangement uses TRBV5-1 and TRBJ2-7; D might be TRBD1 (6 bases). Trimming shortened V by 1 base and J by 0 bases, and 8 bases separated the two germline ends. The CDR3 has 14 residues. From germline, CDR1 is SGHRS and CDR2 YFSETQ. CDR3 loop: CASSLSGDSYEQYF. CDR3 DNA: TGCGCCAGCAGCTTGTCAGGGGACTCCTACGAGCAGTACTTC.

The chain uses TRBV19 and TRBJ1-5; no clear D gene. The CDR3 is made up of 16 amino acids. The V and J ends lost 6 bases and 2 bases respectively, with 17 bases between them. Germline CDR1 is LNHDA and CDR2 is SQIVND (reference sequence). CDR3 region: CASSLMGRRGNQPQHF. CDR3 coding DNA: TGTGCCAGTAGCCTTATGGGGAGGCGAGGCAATCAGCCCCAGCATTTT.

This chain links TRBV7-9 with TRBJ1-5; possibly TRBD1 for D (5 bases). The germline CDR1 and CDR2 sequences are SEHNR and FQNEAQ (reference sequence). Trimming pared 3 bases from V and 2 bases from J, leaving 11 bases between. CDR3 size: 15 residues. In DNA form, the CDR3 reads TGTGCCAGCAGCTTGCGCAGGGTTTGCAATCAGCCCCAGCATTTT. Protein product: CASSLRRVCNQPQHF.

This rearrangement joins TRBV6-5 to TRBJ1-1, with a possible D match to TRBD1 (5 bases). Looked up from germline, CDR1 is MNHEY and CDR2 is SVGAGI. V was pared by 6 bases and J by 8 bases, with 19 bases between. The CDR3 totals 14 residues. The CDR3 coding sequence is TGTGCCAGCAGCCTTCTTCAGACAGACCCCGAAGCTTTCTTT. Its translation: CASSLLQTDPEAFF.

The chain has TRBV19 and TRBJ1-6; 7 bases align to TRBD1. The CDR3 sequence is 15 residues long. Germline CDR1 reads LNHDA; CDR2 reads SQIVND (reference sequence). Unmatched junction bases numbered 9, after V lost 6 bases and J lost 7 bases. CDR3 sequence: CASRPGQRRNSPLHF. CDR3 coding DNA: TGTGCCAGTAGACCGGGACAGAGACGAAATTCACCCCTCCACTTT. Supplemented by reference TRBV19 and TRBJ1-6, the full variable domain reads DGGITQSPKYLFRKEGQNVTLSCEQNLNHDAMYWYRQDPGQGLRLIYYSQIVNDFQKGDIAEGYSVSREKKESFPLTVTSAQKNPTAFYLCASRPGQRRNSPLHFGNGTRLTVT.

This chain joins TRBV5-1 and TRBJ1-4; D gene unclear. V was cut by 0 bases and J by 8 bases, with 11 bases left in between. This CDR3 comprises 14 residues. CDR1 is SGHRS and CDR2 is YFSETQ in the germline V gene. The CDR3 is CASSLERGLEKLFF. DNA of the CDR3: TGCGCCAGCAGCTTGGAACGGGGTCTGGAAAAACTGTTTTTT.

This chain connects TRBV7-8 to TRBJ1-3; D is perhaps TRBD1 (5 bases). From germline, CDR1 is SGHVS and CDR2 FQNEAQ. The V end lost 4 bases, the J end lost 4 bases, and 14 bases lay between the germline ends. The CDR3 runs 15 residues. The CDR3 bases are TGTGCCAGCAGCTGGGATCAGGGATGGGGAAACACCATATATTTT. It codes for CASSWDQGWGNTIYF.

V is TRBV2 and J is TRBJ2-7, with a possible D match to TRBD1 (7 bases). This CDR3 has 14 residues. Germline V CDR1 and CDR2: SNHLY, FYNNEI. V was clipped by 7 bases and J by 0 bases, with 13 bases between them. CDR3 coding DNA: TGTGCCAGCAATCGGCGGGACAGCTCCTACGAGCAGTACTTC. This gives the protein CASNRRDSSYEQYF.

The V gene is TRBV4-3, the J gene TRBJ2-7, with 9 bases aligning to TRBD2. Looked up from germline, CDR1 is LGHNA and CDR2 is YSLEER. The CDR3 runs 15 residues. The junction had 4 bases not matched to a gene; V was cut back by 0 bases and J by 4 bases. In nucleotides, the CDR3 is TGCGCCAGCAGCCAAGAAGGCGGGAGGGCATACGAGCAGTACTTC. This gives the protein CASSQEGGRAYEQYF.

J is TRBJ2-7 and V is TRBV28; 7 nucleotides align to TRBD2. V dropped 7 bases and J dropped 4; count of bases not matched to a gene: 7. Per germline, CDR1 MDHEN and CDR2 SYDVKM. The CDR3 sequence is 13 residues long. CDR3 region: CASTASGPYEQYF. As DNA, the CDR3 is TGTGCCAGCACCGCTAGCGGACCATACGAGCAGTACTTC.

The V and J genes are TRBV18 and TRBJ1-4; D not certain. This CDR3 has 16 residues. Looked up from germline, CDR1 is KGHSH and CDR2 is LQKENI. Between the trimmed V and J ends, which lost 6 bases and 4 bases, there was a span of 18 bases. CDR3 sequence reads: CASSPTRGNYNEKLFF. CDR3 coding DNA: TGTGCCAGCTCCCCAACGCGGGGAAATTATAATGAAAAACTGTTTTTT.

The chain employs TRBV10-1 and TRBJ2-1, with TRBD2 identical over 8 bases. The germline CDR1 and CDR2 sequences are WNHNN and SYGVQD (reference sequence). There are 16 residues in the CDR3. The V and J ends lost 8 bases and 7 bases, in that order; junction bases with no gene match: 16. The CDR3 nucleotides read TGCGCCAGCCCCCGGGGGACGGGAGGGCCTGGGAATGAGCAGTTCTTC. Translated, it gives CASPRGTGGPGNEQFF.

A few counts support this clone. J is TRBJ2-2 and V is TRBV27; 11 bases align to TRBD2. V trimming: 8 bases; J trimming: 0 bases; junction bases outside the gene matches: 5. Germline-derived CDR1 and CDR2 are MNHEY and SMNVEV (reference sequence). The CDR3 covers 16 residues. CDR3 sequence: CASRTSGPANTGELFF. As DNA, the CDR3 is TGTGCCAGCCGGACTAGCGGGCCCGCGAACACCGGGGAGCTGTTTTTT.

V gene TRBV19 combines with J gene TRBJ2-4, with D perhaps TRBD2 (6 bases). Per the germline V gene, CDR1 is LNHDA and CDR2 is SQIVND (reference sequence). Trimming took 4 bases from V and 6 from J, leaving 10 bases between them. The CDR3 has 13 amino acids. The DNA for the CDR3 is TGTGCCAGTAGTACCGGGGACTTAAACATTCAGTACTTC. It translates to CASSTGDLNIQYF.